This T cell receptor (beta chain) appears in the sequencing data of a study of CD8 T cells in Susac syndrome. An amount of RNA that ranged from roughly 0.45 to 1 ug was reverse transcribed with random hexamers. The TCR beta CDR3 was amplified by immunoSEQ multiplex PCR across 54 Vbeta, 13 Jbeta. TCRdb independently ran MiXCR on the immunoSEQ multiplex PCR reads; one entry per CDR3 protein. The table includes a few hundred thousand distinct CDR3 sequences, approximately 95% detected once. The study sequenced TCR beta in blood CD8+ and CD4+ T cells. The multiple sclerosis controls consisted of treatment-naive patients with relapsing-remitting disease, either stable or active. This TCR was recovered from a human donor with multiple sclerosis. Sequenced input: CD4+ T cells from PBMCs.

Here the CDR3 DNA reads TGTGCCAGCAGTGAGGACAGAAATTCACCCCTCCACTTT. Translating gives CASSEDRNSPLHF. The V call is TRBV6-4, the J call TRBJ1-6; D may be TRBD1 (6 bases). Germline lookup yields CDR1 MRHNA and CDR2 SNTAGT. Between the trimmed V and J ends, which lost 3 bases and 7 bases, there was a span of 7 bases. CDR3 length: 13 amino acids.